These 7 T cell receptor beta chains originate from one sample sequenced in a study of CD8+CD57+ T cells in acquired aplastic anemia. Investigators profiled TCR beta VDJ and CDR3 from genomic DNA template. TCRdb recomputed calls from the reads with MiXCR, one row per CDR3 protein. The sample lists 180,000 or so distinct CDR3 sequences, roughly 50% occurring once. The sequenced patients had an expansion of CD8+CD57+ cells seen by flow cytometry. The material sequenced was sorted CD4+, CD8+, or CD8+CD57+ T cells (not recorded which) from PBMCs. These receptors all stem from a human donor with aplastic anemia.

This clonotype was seen repeatedly, ten times or more. This chain links TRBV24-1 with TRBJ2-3; the D gene is possibly TRBD1 (6 bases). With 3 bases removed from V and 2 bases from J, the gap between germline ends came to 14 bases. The germline V gene has CDR1 KGHDR and CDR2 SFDVKD. The CDR3 extends over 16 amino acids. CDR3 coding DNA: TGTGCCACCAGTGATGTAAAGGGACATTTCACAGATACGCAGTATTTT. It encodes CATSDVKGHFTDTQYF.

The gene calls are TRBV29-1 and TRBJ2-5; 8 bases are a match to TRBD1. V lost 7 bases and J lost 2; bases outside the gene matches: 15. The CDR3 sequence is 16 residues long. The germline V gene encodes CDR1 SQVTM and CDR2 ANQGSEA. Here the CDR3 DNA reads TGCAGCGCTACCCACACGGCGGGGACAGGACAAGAGACCCAGTACTTC. Its protein is CSATHTAGTGQETQYF.

As regards this clonotype: As the CDR3 is not closed by the conserved phenylalanine or tryptophan, this likely results from a read error. This chain uses TRBV28 with TRBJ2-7; no definite D call. Germline lookup yields CDR1 MDHEN and CDR2 SYDVKM. CDR3 length equals 12 residues. The V gene lost 2 bases and the J gene lost 6 bases, with 8 bases spanning the gap. The CDR3 reads CASSLISREQYY. DNA for the CDR3: TGTGCCAGCAGTTTAATAAGTCGCGAGCAGTACTAC.

This clonotype showed up just once. The V and J genes are TRBV20-1 and TRBJ2-7; D tentatively fits TRBD1 or TRBD2 (5 bases each). This CDR3 contains 13 residues. Looked up from germline, CDR1 is DFQATT and CDR2 is SNEGSKA (reference sequence). V was pared by 2 bases and J by 4 bases, with 12 bases between. The CDR3 DNA follows: TGCAGTGCTAGAAGCAGGGACCGTTACGAGCAGTACTTC. Translation: CSARSRDRYEQYF.

V and J are TRBV29-1 and TRBJ1-2, with 7 bases aligning to TRBD1. The CDR3 is 12 residues long. J lost 4 bases, V lost 4 bases, and 3 bases had no gene match. The germline V gene has CDR1 SQVTM and CDR2 ANQGSEA. The CDR3 DNA reads TGCAGCGTTGGGACAGGCTCCTATGGCTACACCTTC. Its protein is CSVGTGSYGYTF.

V usage is TRBV2 and J usage is TRBJ1-6, with D possibly being TRBD1 (5 bases). This CDR3 has 14 amino acids. Germline lookup yields CDR1 SNHLY and CDR2 FYNNEI. Trimming pared 1 base from V and 9 bases from J, leaving 10 bases between. CDR3 nucleotides: TGTGCCAGCAGTGAAGAGGGTCAGGGTTCACCCCTCCACTTT. Its protein is CASSEEGQGSPLHF.

The table lists this clonotype with many counts. The chain joins TRBV7-2 to TRBJ2-5; 12 nucleotides agree with TRBD2. Germline CDR1 and CDR2: SGHTA and FQGNSA. The CDR3 consists of 14 residues. The V and J ends lost 5 bases and 4 bases, in that order; junction bases with no gene match: 2. This CDR3 is CASSATSGRETQYF. The CDR3, as DNA: TGTGCCAGCAGCGCGACTAGCGGGAGAGAGACCCAGTACTTC.